These 29 T cell receptor beta chains originate from one sample sequenced in a study of cytomegalovirus exposure and HLA in healthy donors. Primers included in the PCR were 60 Vbeta and 13 Jbeta primers. Here immunoSEQ multiplex PCR was the method, and the copy in TCRdb shows in-frame clones only, minus some. The table includes over 130,000 clones, around two thirds detected once. Sequenced: PBMCs. The receptors here all came from a male donor in good health and CMV-seronegative.

This clone was detected only a few times. Germline and junction disagree at one end, which may indicate a read error. CDR3 residues: CASSLASSGEQYF. CDR3 in DNA: TGTGCTAGCAGCTTAGCGTCGAGCGGAGAGCAGTACTTC. The chain carries TRBV7-7 and TRBJ2-7; TRBD2 might be the D (5 bases). This CDR3 has 13 amino acids. The germline CDR1 and CDR2 sequences are SSHAT and FNYEAQ (reference sequence). The full variable domain, in which reference TRBV7-7 and TRBJ2-7 provide the parts outside the CDR3, is GAGVSQSPRYKVTKRGQDVTLRCDPISSHATLYWYQQALGQGPEFLTYFNYEAQPDKSGLPSDRFSAERPEGSISTLTIQRTEQRDSAMYRCASSLASSGEQYFGPGTRLTVT.

The V gene is TRBV5-1, the J gene TRBJ2-5, with a tentative D call TRBD1 (6 bases). The germline V and J ends were trimmed by 4 bases and 3 bases, with 13 bases remaining between them. Germline assignment: CDR1 SGHRS and CDR2 YFSETQ. CDR3 length: 14 amino acids. CDR3 DNA sequence: TGCGCCAGCAGCACCGGGACATTGAAAGAGACCCAGTACTTC. Protein sequence: CASSTGTLKETQYF.

A single count supports this clone. One end of the junction varies from germline; a read error may be responsible. This rearrangement joins TRBV7-9 to TRBJ1-5, with D possibly matching TRBD1 (6 bases). The CDR3 totals 16 residues. Germline V CDR1 and CDR2: SEHNR, FQNEAQ (reference sequence). CDR3 in amino acids: CSSSLGQGNSNQPQHF. CDR3 coding DNA: TGTTCCAGCAGCTTAGGGCAGGGGAATAGCAATCAGCCCCAGCATTTT.

This chain uses TRBV30 with TRBJ1-2, with D possibly being TRBD1 (5 bases). The V end was cut by 2 bases, the J end by 7 bases, with 17 bases between. This CDR3 has 14 residues. Looked up from germline, CDR1 is GTSNPN and CDR2 is SVGIG (reference sequence). The chain's CDR3 is CAWSTSGLVVGYTF. CDR3 nucleotide sequence: TGTGCCTGGAGTACATCAGGGCTTGTCGTTGGCTACACCTTC.

The gene calls are TRBV5-1 and TRBJ1-5; D is unclear. From germline, CDR1 is SGHRS and CDR2 YFSETQ. The CDR3 totals 16 residues. Trimming took off 4 bases at V and 1 base at J, with 15 bases between the two ends. CDR3 amino acids: CASSAGGPGSNQPQHF. CDR3 DNA sequence: TGCGCCAGCAGCGCAGGAGGACCGGGGAGCAATCAGCCCCAGCATTTT.

Regarding this clone: At the DNA level, this CDR3 is encoded by other sequences in the same sample as well. This chain connects TRBV7-2 to TRBJ2-7; D possibly corresponds to TRBD1 (6 bases). Germline-derived CDR1 and CDR2 are SGHTA and FQGNSA. This CDR3 spans 14 amino acids. V shed 5 bases and J shed 2 bases, with 13 bases lying between them. CDR3: CASSLGTGPYEQYF. The CDR3 bases are TGTGCCAGCAGCCTGGGAACAGGGCCCTACGAGCAGTACTTC.

V is TRBV18 and J is TRBJ2-3; D not certain. The CDR3 totals 15 residues. Germline loops: CDR1 KGHSH, CDR2 LQKENI. Deletions cut 5 bases from V and 1 base from J, with 13 bases between. The CDR3 here is CASSAPPRGTDTQYF. The DNA of the CDR3 is TGTGCCAGCTCAGCCCCGCCTCGCGGCACAGATACGCAGTATTTT.

The chain couples TRBV9 to TRBJ1-2; D remains ambiguous. The CDR3 has 12 residues. Germline CDR1 and CDR2: SGDLS and YYNGEE. With 4 bases removed from V and 5 bases from J, the gap between germline ends came to 9 bases. The CDR3 protein is CASSTIAYGYTF. In DNA form, the CDR3 reads TGTGCCAGCAGCACCATCGCGTATGGCTACACCTTC. The complete variable domain, with remaining parts taken from reference TRBV9 and TRBJ1-2, reads DSGVTQTPKHLITATGQRVTLRCSPRSGDLSVYWYQQSLDQGLQFLIQYYNGEERAKGNILERFSAQQFPDLHSELNLSSLELGDSALYFCASSTIAYGYTFGSGTRLTVV.

J is TRBJ1-4 and V is TRBV6-5; possible D gene TRBD1, 5 bases. Trimming left V 5 bases short and J 4 bases short, with 11 bases between. This CDR3 is built from 14 residues. Germline V gene data show CDR1 as MNHEY and CDR2 as SVGAGI. The CDR3 sequence is CASSESGYNEKLFF. The DNA for the CDR3 is TGTGCCAGCAGTGAATCAGGGTATAATGAAAAACTGTTTTTT.

This clone has a single count. The sample has other DNA sequences that encode this CDR3 too. This rearrangement joins TRBV19 to TRBJ1-5, with TRBD1 matching over 7 bases. V gave up 5 bases and J gave up 4 bases; unmatched junction bases: 2. The CDR3 sequence is 13 residues long. Per germline, CDR1 LNHDA and CDR2 SQIVND (reference sequence). CDR3 sequence: CASSLQGNQPQHF. The CDR3, as DNA: TGTGCCAGTAGTTTACAGGGGAATCAGCCCCAGCATTTT.

This clone came up a few times. The V call is TRBV7-2, the J call TRBJ2-3; D gene uncertain. Per the germline V gene, CDR1 is SGHTA and CDR2 is FQGNSA. The CDR3 sequence is 15 residues long. V was trimmed by 5 bases and J by 0 bases, leaving 12 bases between them. The CDR3 protein is CASSQASGSTDTQYF. CDR3 coding DNA: TGTGCCAGCAGCCAAGCCTCCGGGAGCACAGATACGCAGTATTTT.

V is TRBV7-9 and J is TRBJ2-1; 8 bases fit TRBD2. The CDR3 is 15 amino acids. J lost 7 bases, V lost 2 bases, and 7 bases had no gene match. Germline V gene lookup returns CDR1 SEHNR and CDR2 FQNEAQ (reference sequence). The CDR3 coding sequence is TGTGCCAGCAGCTTACAGCCGGGGGGGCGTAATGAGCAGTTCTTC. This codes for CASSLQPGGRNEQFF.

The genes are TRBV13 and TRBJ1-1; D is undetermined. The V end was cut by 5 bases, the J end by 10 bases, with 17 bases between. Germline V gives CDR1 PRHDT, CDR2 FYEKMQ (reference sequence). The CDR3 spans 13 residues. The CDR3 spells CASSPDSHARAFF. In nucleotides, the CDR3 is TGTGCCAGCAGCCCTGACTCCCACGCCAGAGCTTTCTTT. Full variable domain (remainder filled in from reference TRBV13 and TRBJ1-1): AAGVIQSPRHLIKEKRETATLKCYPIPRHDTVYWYQQGPGQDPQFLISFYEKMQSDKGSIPDRFSAQQFSDYHSELNMSSLELGDSALYFCASSPDSHARAFFGQGTRLTVV.

This clone was recorded once. The chain recombines TRBV7-9 with TRBJ1-2, with 7 bases fitting TRBD1. With V trimmed by 4 bases and J by 0 bases, 14 bases remained unmatched. This CDR3 is 18 amino acids long. CDR1 SEHNR and CDR2 FQNEAQ come from the germline V gene (reference sequence). The CDR3 DNA reads TGTGCCAGCAGCTGGGGTGGGACAGAAACTCTAGCTAACTATGGCTACACCTTC. Its protein product is CASSWGGTETLANYGYTF.

The chain recombines TRBV30 with TRBJ1-2; the D gene is possibly TRBD1 (5 bases). The CDR3 is 14 amino acids. V shed 2 bases and J shed 2 bases, with 12 bases lying between them. Per the germline V gene, CDR1 is GTSNPN and CDR2 is SVGIG (reference sequence). The CDR3 reads CAWSPYGGNYGYTF. The CDR3 bases are TGTGCCTGGAGTCCATACGGGGGGAACTATGGCTACACCTTC.

V and J are TRBV7-9 and TRBJ1-4; tentative D call: TRBD1 (5 bases). The germline CDR1 and CDR2 sequences are SEHNR and FQNEAQ (reference sequence). The CDR3 is 15 residues long. The germline V and J ends were trimmed by 1 base and 8 bases, with 14 bases remaining between them. CDR3 sequence reads: CASSLGTGLREKLFF. The CDR3 DNA reads as TGTGCCAGCAGCTTAGGCACAGGTTTGAGGGAAAAACTGTTTTTT.

The chain couples TRBV6-5 to TRBJ2-5; TRBD1 matches 7 bases. Germline CDR1 is MNHEY and CDR2 is SVGAGI. V lost 4 bases to trimming and J lost 1 base; unmatched junction nucleotides: 6. CDR3 size: 15 residues. Here the CDR3 DNA reads TGTGCCAGCAGTTCCTATGGACAGGTCCAAGAGACCCAGTACTTC. It yields the protein CASSSYGQVQETQYF.

This chain uses TRBV7-6 with TRBJ2-5, with 10 bases aligning to TRBD1. Germline V CDR1 and CDR2: SGHVS, FNYEAQ. Trimming at V came to 2 bases and at J to 1 base, leaving 4 bases not matched to a gene. The CDR3 sequence is 16 residues long. The CDR3 bases are TGTGCCAGCAGCTTACTCCGGACAGGGGGCCAAGAGACCCAGTACTTC. Residues: CASSLLRTGGQETQYF.

Turning to this clone: Other DNA sequences of this sample code for an identical CDR3. J is TRBJ1-3 and V is TRBV5-1; TRBD1 matches 7 bases. The CDR3 has 15 amino acids. Per the germline V gene, CDR1 is SGHRS and CDR2 is YFSETQ. The trim removed 0 bases at V and 0 bases at J, leaving 0 bases unmatched. CDR3 sequence reads: CASSLGTGSGNTIYF. The CDR3 coding sequence is TGCGCCAGCAGCTTGGGGACAGGCTCTGGAAACACCATATATTTT.

This clone was counted only a few times. This chain joins TRBV7-3 and TRBJ1-1; D is unresolved. Germline V gene sequence: CDR1 SGHTA, CDR2 FQGTGA. The CDR3 has 14 residues. V was cut by 0 bases and J by 4 bases, with 9 bases left in between. The CDR3 spells CASSLTGALTEAFF. The CDR3 DNA sequence: TGTGCCAGCAGCTTAACGGGCGCCCTCACTGAAGCTTTCTTT.

V gene TRBV2 combines with J gene TRBJ1-1, with 7 bases that match TRBD1. V gave up 6 bases and J gave up 5 bases; unmatched junction bases: 6. The CDR3 consists of 13 residues. Germline V gene sequence: CDR1 SNHLY, CDR2 FYNNEI. The CDR3 here is CASSLGTETEAFF. The CDR3 DNA reads TGTGCCAGCAGCCTGGGGACAGAAACTGAAGCTTTCTTT.

CDR3 amino acids: CASSESAGSADTQYF. CDR3 nucleotides: TGTGCCAGCAGTGAATCTGCAGGTTCTGCAGATACGCAGTATTTT. The chain employs TRBV6-1 and TRBJ2-3; D is unclear. CDR3 length: 15 amino acids. V dropped 2 bases and J dropped 4 bases, with 13 bases sitting between them. Germline V gives CDR1 MNHNS, CDR2 SASEGT.

This clone has more than one count but fewer than ten. The V gene is TRBV27, the J gene TRBJ1-4, with D possibly TRBD1 on 6 matching bases. Trimming stripped 5 bases from V and 5 bases from J, with 18 bases between. The germline CDR1 and CDR2 sequences are MNHEY and SMNVEV (reference sequence). CDR3 length: 16 amino acids. The CDR3 DNA is TGTGCCAGCAGTGCCTCGGGGACACCTTACAATGAAAAACTGTTTTTT. Protein: CASSASGTPYNEKLFF.

For the CDR3, the DNA is TGTGCCAGCAGCTCCACGACAGGTTCGGATCAGCCCCAGCATTTT. Protein sequence: CASSSTTGSDQPQHF. The rearrangement uses TRBV7-2 and TRBJ1-5; a possible D gene is TRBD1 (6 bases). The V gene lost 4 bases and the J gene lost 5 bases, with 15 bases spanning the gap. The germline V gene has CDR1 SGHTA and CDR2 FQGNSA. The CDR3 has 15 amino acids.

The rearrangement joins TRBV29-1 to TRBJ1-2; D is undetermined. This CDR3 is built from 13 residues. V shed 2 bases and J shed 2 bases, with 9 bases lying between them. Germline V lookup: CDR1 SQVTM, CDR2 ANQGSEA. Here the CDR3 reads CSVEIYENYGYTF. CDR3 DNA sequence: TGCAGCGTTGAAATCTATGAGAACTATGGCTACACCTTC.

The chain is built from TRBV9 and TRBJ1-1; unclear D gene. The CDR3 extends over 13 amino acids. Germline V gives CDR1 SGDLS, CDR2 YYNGEE. V lost 1 base to trimming and J lost 2 bases, with 6 bases between them. Written as DNA, the CDR3 is TGTGCCAGCAGCGTATCCCTCAACACTGAAGCTTTCTTT. This codes for CASSVSLNTEAFF.

The chain carries TRBV7-9 and TRBJ1-1; 10 bases fit TRBD1. The CDR3 spans 14 residues. In germline, CDR1 is SEHNR, CDR2 FQNEAQ (reference sequence). V trimming: 5 bases; J trimming: 6 bases; junction bases outside the gene matches: 6. The CDR3 region has the DNA TGTGCCAGCAGCCCCCCGACAGGGGGCCCTGAAGCTTTCTTT. Translating it yields CASSPPTGGPEAFF.

V and J are TRBV18 and TRBJ2-1; TRBD2 aligns across 11 bases. The CDR3 consists of 15 residues. The V segment lost 2 bases and the J segment 4 bases; nucleotides outside the gene matches: 1. The V gene's germline CDR1 is KGHSH and CDR2 LQKENI. CDR3 residues: CASSPIAGGYNEQFF. In nucleotides, the CDR3 is TGTGCCAGCTCACCAATAGCGGGGGGGTACAATGAGCAGTTCTTC.

The chain links TRBV6-5 to TRBJ2-1, with 7 nucleotides matching TRBD2. The germline gives CDR1 MNHEY, CDR2 SVGAGI. The CDR3 is 15 amino acids. Losses at the gene ends were 3 bases for V and 5 bases for J; bases not matched to a gene: 7. CDR3 in DNA: TGTGCCAGCAGTTATCAAGCGGGGATCAACAATGAGCAGTTCTTC. It translates to CASSYQAGINNEQFF.